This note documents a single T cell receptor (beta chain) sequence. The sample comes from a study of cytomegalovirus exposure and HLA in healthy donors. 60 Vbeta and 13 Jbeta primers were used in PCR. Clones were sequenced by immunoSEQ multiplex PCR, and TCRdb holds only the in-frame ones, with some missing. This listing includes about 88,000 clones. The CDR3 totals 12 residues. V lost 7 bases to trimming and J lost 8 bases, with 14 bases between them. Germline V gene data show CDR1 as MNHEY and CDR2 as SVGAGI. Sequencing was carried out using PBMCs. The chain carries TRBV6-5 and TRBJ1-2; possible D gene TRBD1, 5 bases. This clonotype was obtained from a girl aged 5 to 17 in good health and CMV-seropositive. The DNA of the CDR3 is TGTGCCAGCACCCAGGGATATCGAGGCTACACCTTC. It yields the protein CASTQGYRGYTF.